This T cell receptor beta chain was recorded in a study of human T cells and chemical hapten exposure. Stated time point: pre-sensitization, week 0. The treatment: therapeutic diphenylcyclopropenone sensitization with weekly scalp DPC. There are a few counts of this clonotype. TCRdb re-derived calls from the RACE reads in MiXCR, one entry per CDR3 protein. In the table there are around 180,000 distinct CDR3 sequences, just under 30% of which are singletons. The TCR comes from a woman between 25 and 40 years old with alopecia areata. Some clones in this sample may be carry-over from other donors' samples. Sequencing was performed on whole blood, taken in connection with sensitization to the hapten diphenylcyclopropenone (DPC).

CDR3 in DNA: TGCAGTGCCACCGGAAGGAGAGCGGAAGATACGCAGTATTTT. Translation gives CSATGRRAEDTQYF. This sequence joins TRBV20-1 and TRBJ2-3; D is perhaps TRBD2 (5 bases). Germline V lookup: CDR1 DFQATT, CDR2 SNEGSKA (reference sequence). The CDR3 is 14 residues long. V shed 6 bases and J shed 5 bases, with 18 bases lying between them.